This T cell receptor beta chain was captured in a study of CD8 T cells in ankylosing spondylitis. The study's findings and limits: Ankylosing spondylitis blood appeared to be characterized by a TCR beta motif of several highly homologous variants.

CDR3 length: 14 amino acids. Germline V lookup: CDR1 DFQATT, CDR2 SNEGSKA (reference sequence). The V end was cut by 4 bases, the J end by 4 bases, with 16 bases between. Each CDR3 protein gets one entry after TCRdb re-called the 5' RACE reads with MiXCR. In the table there are 250,000 to 400,000 distinct CDR3 sequences, 11% of which are singletons. The table lists this clonotype with many counts. No antigen is known for it. The sequenced material came from blood, either unsorted or a sorted T cell fraction (not recorded which). The receptor comes from a female donor with ankylosing spondylitis or in good health (not recorded which). The gene calls are TRBV20-1 and TRBJ1-2, with D perhaps TRBD1 (6 bases). The CDR3 DNA sequence: TGCAGTGCTAATTGGCTCGGGGGCAGCTATGGCTACACCTTC. Protein: CSANWLGGSYGYTF.